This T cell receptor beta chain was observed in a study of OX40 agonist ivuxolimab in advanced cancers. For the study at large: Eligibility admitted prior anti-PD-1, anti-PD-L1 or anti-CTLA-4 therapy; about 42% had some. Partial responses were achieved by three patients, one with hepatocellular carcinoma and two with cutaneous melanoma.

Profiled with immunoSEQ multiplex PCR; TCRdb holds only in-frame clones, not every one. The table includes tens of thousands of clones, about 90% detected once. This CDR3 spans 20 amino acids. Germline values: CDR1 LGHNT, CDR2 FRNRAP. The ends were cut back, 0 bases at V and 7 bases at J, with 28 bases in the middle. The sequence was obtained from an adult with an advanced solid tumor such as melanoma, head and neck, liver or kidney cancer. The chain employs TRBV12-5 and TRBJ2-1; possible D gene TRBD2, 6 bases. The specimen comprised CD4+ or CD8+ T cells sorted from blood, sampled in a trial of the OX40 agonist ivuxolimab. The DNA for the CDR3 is TGTGCTAGTGGTTTGGTAGGGAGCGTCCGGGACTCTCACCGGGAGAATGAGCAGTTCTTC. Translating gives CASGLVGSVRDSHRENEQFF.